The source of this T cell receptor (beta chain) is a study of shared clonotypes between healthy human individuals. Cells designated naive CD8 were CD45RO-negative and were positively selected for CCR7, with terminally differentiated effector memory CD45RA+ cells excluded. In this sample, this clone turned up once. The table came from immunoSEQ multiplex PCR; TCRdb's copy has only in-frame clones and leaves some out. In the table there are under 2,000,000 clones, less than 95% of which are singletons. This receptor was obtained from a man younger than 30 in good health. Sequencing input: naive CD8+ T cells sorted from blood.

CDR3: CASSSDRGQGEQYF. As DNA, the CDR3 is TGTGCCAGCAGCTCGGACAGGGGCCAGGGCGAGCAGTACTTC. V is TRBV5-4 and J is TRBJ2-7, with 9 bases lining up with TRBD1. J lost 6 bases, V lost 3 bases, and 7 bases had no gene match. This CDR3 contains 14 residues. Germline loops: CDR1 SGHNT, CDR2 YYREEE (reference sequence).